The rows below give T cell receptor beta chains drawn from one sample of a study of shared clonotypes between healthy human individuals. Clones were read by immunoSEQ multiplex PCR, and TCRdb kept only the in-frame ones, dropping some. Of approximately 400,000 clones listed, about 96% are singletons. Sequencing was done on a sample of memory CD8+ T cells sorted from blood. Receptors originate from a man aged 30 to 39 in good health. Both conserved end residues are part of each CDR3. Fields, in order: clone size, D gene, J gene, V gene, CDR3 DNA, CDR3 protein. The D gene is left open where the match is weak. Some rows mark clone size as missing; the rest say once, few, many or name a class of expanded clone.

abundance: NA; d_gene: TRBD2; j_gene: TRBJ2-7; v_gene: TRBV11-2; CDR3nt: TGTGCCAGCAGCTTAGTTAGCGGGACCACCTACGAGCAGTACTTC; CDR3aa: CASSLVSGTTYEQYF
abundance: NA; d_gene: TRBD2; j_gene: TRBJ2-1; v_gene: TRBV28; CDR3nt: TGTGCCAGCAGCGGCTGGGGGACTAGCAATGAGCAGTTCTTC; CDR3aa: CASSGWGTSNEQFF
abundance: once; d_gene: NA; j_gene: TRBJ1-4; v_gene: TRBV30; CDR3nt: TGTGCCTGGAGCCTACGGGTAGCAGGGACAAATGAAAAACTGTTTTTT; CDR3aa: CAWSLRVAGTNEKLFF
abundance: NA; d_gene: TRBD1; j_gene: TRBJ1-2; v_gene: TRBV15; CDR3nt: TGTGCCACCAGCAGTAGGGACAGAAAAAATGGCTACACCTTC; CDR3aa: CATSSRDRKNGYTF
abundance: NA; d_gene: NA; j_gene: TRBJ2-1; v_gene: TRBV27; CDR3nt: TGTGCCAGCAGTTTAGAATACAATGAGCAGTTCTTC; CDR3aa: CASSLEYNEQFF
abundance: NA; d_gene: NA; j_gene: TRBJ2-7; v_gene: TRBV28; CDR3nt: TGTGCCAGCAGTATGGGACGGGGCCTAGAGCAGTACTTC; CDR3aa: CASSMGRGLEQYF
abundance: NA; d_gene: TRBD1; j_gene: TRBJ2-2; v_gene: TRBV11-2; CDR3nt: TGTGCCAGCAGCATACAGGGGGAGGTCGGGGAGCTGTTTTTT; CDR3aa: CASSIQGEVGELFF
abundance: NA; d_gene: TRBD1; j_gene: TRBJ2-2; v_gene: TRBV28; CDR3nt: TGTGCCAGCAGTTTATACCCCGGGACAGGTCGCACCGGGGAGCTGTTTTTT; CDR3aa: CASSLYPGTGRTGELFF
abundance: NA; d_gene: NA; j_gene: TRBJ1-2; v_gene: TRBV28; CDR3nt: TGTGCCAGCAGTTCAGGGTTCTATGGCTACACCTTC; CDR3aa: CASSSGFYGYTF
abundance: NA; d_gene: NA; j_gene: TRBJ2-7; v_gene: TRBV20-1; CDR3nt: TGCAGTGCTATCGGCCCCTTTAAGGCCGTCTTC; CDR3aa: CSAIGPFKAVF
abundance: NA; d_gene: TRBD1; j_gene: TRBJ1-4; v_gene: TRBV27; CDR3nt: TGTGCCAGCAGCTCGGACAGGGGGTTCGAAAAACTGTTTTTT; CDR3aa: CASSSDRGFEKLFF
abundance: NA; d_gene: NA; j_gene: TRBJ1-1; v_gene: TRBV10-2; CDR3nt: TGCGCCAGCAGTGCGACAGCGGAAACTGAAGCTTTCTTT; CDR3aa: CASSATAETEAFF